This TCR beta chain was sequenced during a study of lung T cells in sarcoidosis with Löfgren's syndrome. The germline V and J ends were trimmed by 3 bases and 6 bases, with 12 bases remaining between them. CDR3 size: 13 residues. The V gene's germline CDR1 is KGHSH and CDR2 LQKENI. General study results and limits: Shared TRAV12-1 and TRBV2 CDR3 motifs across Löfgren's syndrome patients reportedly suggested public CD4+ TCRs.

On this clonotype: Antigen specificity is unknown.

One entry per CDR3 protein results from TCRdb running MiXCR on the reads. This table holds about 19,000 distinct CDR3 sequences, approximately 22% found once. Sequencing was performed on CD4+ T cells from bronchoalveolar lavage. The V and J genes are TRBV18 and TRBJ2-7; D is uncertain. This receptor was taken from a human donor with sarcoidosis (Löfgren's syndrome or another form), or a control subject (not recorded which). CDR3 DNA sequence: TGTGCCAGCTCACCGGATGTCGGGTCCGAGCAGTACTTC. Protein sequence: CASSPDVGSEQYF.